This T cell receptor (beta chain) was obtained from a study of OX40 agonist ivuxolimab in advanced cancers. Sequencing used immunoSEQ multiplex PCR; TCRdb keeps in-frame clones, though not all of them. The profile shows approximately 60,000 clones, 85% of them singletons. No patient had autoimmune disease or received systemic immunosuppression. In germline, CDR1 is LNHDA, CDR2 SQIVND (reference sequence). Trimming cost V 6 bases and J 3 bases, with 8 bases left between them. The CDR3 runs to 13 residues. The rearrangement joins TRBV19 to TRBJ1-4, with D possibly matching TRBD1 (5 bases). This material consisted of CD4+ or CD8+ T cells sorted from blood, taken in a trial of the OX40 agonist ivuxolimab. This TCR derives from an adult with an advanced solid tumor such as melanoma, head and neck, liver or kidney cancer. CDR3 loop: CASREQANEKLFF. The CDR3 DNA is TGTGCCAGTAGGGAACAGGCTAATGAAAAACTGTTTTTT. The variable domain in full, completed from reference TRBV19 and TRBJ1-4, reads DGGITQSPKYLFRKEGQNVTLSCEQNLNHDAMYWYRQDPGQGLRLIYYSQIVNDFQKGDIAEGYSVSREKKESFPLTVTSAQKNPTAFYLCASREQANEKLFFGSGTQLSVL.